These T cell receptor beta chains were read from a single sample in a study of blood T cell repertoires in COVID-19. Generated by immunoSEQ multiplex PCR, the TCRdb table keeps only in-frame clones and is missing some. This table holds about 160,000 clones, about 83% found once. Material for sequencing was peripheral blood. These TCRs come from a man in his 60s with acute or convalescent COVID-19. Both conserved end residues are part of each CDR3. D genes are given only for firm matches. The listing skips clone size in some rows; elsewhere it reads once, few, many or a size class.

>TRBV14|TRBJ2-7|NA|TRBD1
TGTGCCAGCAGCCAGAGACAGGGGAGCTACGAGCAGTACTTC
CASSQRQGSYEQYF
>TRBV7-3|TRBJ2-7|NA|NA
TGTGCCAGCAGCTTAATAGCAGGGGGGACCTACGAGCAGTACTTC
CASSLIAGGTYEQYF
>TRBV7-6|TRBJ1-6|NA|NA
TGTGCCAGCAGCTTAACCCCTCCTGGGAGCTCGTCACCCCTCCACTTT
CASSLTPPGSSSPLHF
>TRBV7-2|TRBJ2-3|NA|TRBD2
TGTGCCAGCAGCTTTTCAGGCGGGGGGGTTCAAGATACGCAGTATTTT
CASSFSGGGVQDTQYF
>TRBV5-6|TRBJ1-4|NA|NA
TGTGCCAGCAGCTTGGACGCCAGTGAAAAACTGTTTTTT
CASSLDASEKLFF
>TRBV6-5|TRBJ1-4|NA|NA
TGTGCCAGCAGAGGGGGTCTTAATGAAAAACTGTTTTTT
CASRGGLNEKLFF
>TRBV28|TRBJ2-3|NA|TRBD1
TGTGCCAGCAGTTTCCCCCACCCGGGACAGGGGCGAGATACGCAGTATTTT
CASSFPHPGQGRDTQYF
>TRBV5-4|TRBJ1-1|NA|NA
TGTGCCAGCAGTCCGGAAGGACTAGCGGGGAACACTGAAGCTTTCTTT
CASSPEGLAGNTEAFF
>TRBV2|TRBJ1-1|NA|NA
TGTGCCAGGGGGACTTTGGGACGGAACACTGAAGCTTTCTTT
CARGTLGRNTEAFF
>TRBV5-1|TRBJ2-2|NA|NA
TGCGCCAGCGCGGCCCCTGGTCGTTCCGGGGAGCTGTTTTTT
CASAAPGRSGELFF
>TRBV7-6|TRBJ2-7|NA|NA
TGTGCCAGCAGCTTAGGACGGACTGGTTCCTACGAGCAATACTTC
CASSLGRTGSYEQYF
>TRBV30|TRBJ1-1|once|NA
TGTGCCTCCTTACTCAACACTGAAGCTTTCTTT
CASLLNTEAFF
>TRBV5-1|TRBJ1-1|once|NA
TGCGCCAGCAGCGTAGCCGGGACAATGACTGAAGCTTTCTTT
CASSVAGTMTEAFF
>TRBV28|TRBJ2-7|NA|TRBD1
TGTGCCAGCAGTTTGAGGACAGGGAGGAGGGAGCAGTACTTC
CASSLRTGRREQYF
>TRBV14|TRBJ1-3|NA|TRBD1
TGTGCCAGCAGCCGAGGGACAGCTGGAAACACCATATATTTT
CASSRGTAGNTIYF
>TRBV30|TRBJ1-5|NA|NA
TGTGCCTGGACAGGGGCTGGGAGCAATCAGCCCCAGCATTTT
CAWTGAGSNQPQHF
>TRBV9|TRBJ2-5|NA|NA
TGTGCCAGCAGCGTAGCTCCTAGCCGGGGAGAGACCCAGTACTTC
CASSVAPSRGETQYF
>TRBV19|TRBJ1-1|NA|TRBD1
TGTGCCAGCCTGGGGACAGCTTCGAACACTGAAGCTTTCTTT
CASLGTASNTEAFF
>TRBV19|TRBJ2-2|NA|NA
TGTGCCAGTAGCCTGGGACTGACTGAGAACACCGGGGAGCTGTTTTTT
CASSLGLTENTGELFF
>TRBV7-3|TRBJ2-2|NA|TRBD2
TGTGCCAGCAGCTTACCGGGGGGAGACACCGGGGAGCTGTTTTTT
CASSLPGGDTGELFF
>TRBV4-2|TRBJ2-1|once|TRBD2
TGTGCCAGCAGCCAAGATCTAGCGGGGGGGAGGGGTGAGCAGTTCTTC
CASSQDLAGGRGEQFF
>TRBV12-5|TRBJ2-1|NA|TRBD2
TGTGCTAGTGGGAGCGGGGGGCCCTACAATGAGCAGTTCTTC
CASGSGGPYNEQFF
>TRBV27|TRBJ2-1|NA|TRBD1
TGTGCCAGCAGTTCGACAGGGTACAGTGAGCAGTTCTTC
CASSSTGYSEQFF
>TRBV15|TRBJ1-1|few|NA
TGTGCCACAGCCGCCGGGGGGCGAACTGAAGCTTTCTTT
CATAAGGRTEAFF